The rows below give T cell receptor beta chains drawn from one sample of a study of shared clonotypes between healthy human individuals. Sequenced by immunoSEQ multiplex PCR; TCRdb stores in-frame clones only, minus some. Among 110,000 or so clones listed, around two thirds were seen once. The sequenced sample consisted of memory CD8+ T cells sorted from blood. The source of these receptors is a woman in her twenties or thirties in good health. Each CDR3 is given with its conserved first and last residue. D genes are given only for firm matches. Clone size appears in some rows only: once, few, many, or a class for an expanded clone.

j_call	d_call	clone_size	v_call	cdr3_nt	cdr3_aa
TRBJ1-2	NA	NA	TRBV25-1	TGTGCCAGCAGTGAATCGACCGTTAACTATGGCTACACCTTC	CASSESTVNYGYTF
TRBJ1-1	NA	few	TRBV6-4	TGTGCCAGCAGTGACTCGGAGAACACTGAAGCTTTCTTT	CASSDSENTEAFF
TRBJ1-1	NA	NA	TRBV19	TGTGCCAGTAGTCCTTCGATACGACGAAGGAACACTGAAGCTTTCTTT	CASSPSIRRRNTEAFF
TRBJ2-7	TRBD2	NA	TRBV6-1	TGTGCCAGCAGTGCCGAACTAGCGGGAGGCTACGAGCAGTACTTC	CASSAELAGGYEQYF
TRBJ1-5	NA	few	TRBV5-4	TGTGCCAGCAGCTTGGGGGCAGGGGGCAATCAGCCCCAGCATTTT	CASSLGAGGNQPQHF
TRBJ2-7	NA	NA	TRBV2	TGTGCCAGCATAGGGCTCAGGGGAGGTTACGAGCAGTACTTC	CASIGLRGGYEQYF
TRBJ2-1	NA	NA	TRBV7-9	TGTGCCAGCAGTTTACTAGCTTCGCACAATGAGCAGTTCTTC	CASSLLASHNEQFF
TRBJ2-1	TRBD2	NA	TRBV5-6	TGTGCCAGCAGCCCAAGCGGGATAAGCTACAATGAGCAGTTCTTC	CASSPSGISYNEQFF
TRBJ2-1	NA	NA	TRBV7-7	TGTGCCAGCAGTCAAGGTCGTTTGGATGAGCAGTTCTTC	CASSQGRLDEQFF
TRBJ1-1	NA	few	TRBV6-1	TGTGCCAGCAGTGAAGATGCGGTTTTGAACACTGAAGCTTTCTTT	CASSEDAVLNTEAFF
TRBJ1-1	NA	NA	TRBV10-3	TGTGCCATCAGTGTACCGGCCGTTCAGCCGGGACAAAAGAACACTGAAGCTTTCTTT	CAISVPAVQPGQKNTEAFF
TRBJ1-1	TRBD1	NA	TRBV19	TGTGCCAGTAGTATAGCGGGACAGGGGGCTGGTGAAGCTTTCTTT	CASSIAGQGAGEAFF
TRBJ2-7	NA	NA	TRBV6-1	TGTGCCAGCAGTGGAGCATATTCCTACGAGCAGTACTTC	CASSGAYSYEQYF
TRBJ2-2	TRBD2	NA	TRBV28	TGTGCCAGCAATCCTTTTGCGGGAGGGGCGGTCGGGGAGCTGTTTTTT	CASNPFAGGAVGELFF
TRBJ2-7	NA	NA	TRBV11-3	TGTGCCAGCAGCATGGCCGGGGAGAACTACGAGCAGTACTTC	CASSMAGENYEQYF
TRBJ2-3	TRBD1	NA	TRBV7-6	TGTGCCAGCAGCCAAGGCCGGACAGGGGGCACAGATACGCAGTATTTT	CASSQGRTGGTDTQYF
TRBJ1-1	NA	NA	TRBV27	TGTGCCAGCAGTTTGCTGGGCGGGATGAACACTGAAGCTTTCTTT	CASSLLGGMNTEAFF
TRBJ2-3	TRBD1	NA	TRBV25-1	TGTGCCAGCATTGCGACAGGGAGTTTAGCAGATACGCAGTATTTT	CASIATGSLADTQYF
TRBJ2-6	NA	few	TRBV28	TGTGCCAGCAGCTTGTTTGGGGCCAACGTCCTGACTTTC	CASSLFGANVLTF
TRBJ2-7	NA	once	TRBV4-1	TGCGCCAGCAGCCTAACAGACTCCTACGAGCAGTACTTC	CASSLTDSYEQYF
TRBJ1-2	NA	NA	TRBV29-1	TGCAGCGTTGAGTTACCGAACTATGGCTACACCTTC	CSVELPNYGYTF
TRBJ2-7	TRBD2	NA	TRBV28	TGTGCCAGCAGTCCGCGGACTAGCGGGATCCCCTCCTACGAGCAGTACTTC	CASSPRTSGIPSYEQYF
TRBJ1-1	NA	many	TRBV16	TGTGCCAGCAGTGGGGGGACCGGGGAGTACACTGAAGCTTTCTTT	CASSGGTGEYTEAFF
TRBJ2-6	NA	many	TRBV6-1	TGTGCCAGCAGCGGCGGGGTATCGGGGGCCAACGTCCTGACTTTC	CASSGGVSGANVLTF
TRBJ2-7	NA	NA	TRBV28	TGTGCCGGAGGGGGTAGACCGACCTACGAGCAGTACTTC	CAGGGRPTYEQYF
TRBJ2-5	NA	NA	TRBV25-1	TGTGCCAGCAGTAGCGAGGGGAGTCGGCAAGTAGAGACCCAGTACTTC	CASSSEGSRQVETQYF
TRBJ2-2	NA	few	TRBV2	TGTGCCAGCATGGGGGGCGGGCGCACCGGGGAGCTGTTTTTT	CASMGGGRTGELFF
TRBJ2-1	NA	NA	TRBV5-6	TGTGCCAGCACCTGGTGGGCAGACAGCTCCTACAATGAGCAGTTCTTC	CASTWWADSSYNEQFF
TRBJ2-2	NA	NA	TRBV27	TGTGCCAGCCCCCCAGGCCAGCTGAACACCGGGGAGCTGTTTTTT	CASPPGQLNTGELFF
TRBJ2-7	TRBD2	NA	TRBV7-9	TGTGCCAGCAGCTTAGCGATACGACTAGCGGGAGGGCGAGAGCAGTACTTC	CASSLAIRLAGGREQYF
TRBJ1-2	NA	NA	TRBV19	TGTGCCAGTAGTACCCACTCTTCGAGGGGCCGTGGCTACACCTTC	CASSTHSSRGRGYTF
TRBJ1-2	NA	NA	TRBV5-1	TGCGCCAGCAGCTTGGGAGGGGACTATGGCTACACCTTC	CASSLGGDYGYTF
TRBJ2-1	NA	NA	TRBV28	TGTGCCAGCAGTCGGGGGCCCCACCTTAAAAGGACCAATGAGCAGTTCTTC	CASSRGPHLKRTNEQFF
TRBJ1-1	NA	NA	TRBV2	TGTGCCAGCAGTGAAGTTCAGGCAAAGAACACTGAAGCTTTCTTT	CASSEVQAKNTEAFF
TRBJ1-1	NA	NA	TRBV27	TGTGCCAGCAGTACCGACAGAAACACTGAAGCTTTCTTT	CASSTDRNTEAFF
TRBJ2-7	NA	NA	TRBV2	TGTGCCAGCAGTCTTCTCGTGTCGGGGGCCTACGAGCAGTACTTC	CASSLLVSGAYEQYF
TRBJ2-7	NA	few	TRBV2	TGTGCCAGCAAGGGGTACGAGCAGTACTTC	CASKGYEQYF
TRBJ2-7	TRBD1	NA	TRBV6-6	TGTGCCAGCAGTTACTCCATCAGGGGGAGCTACGAGCAGTACTTC	CASSYSIRGSYEQYF
TRBJ2-6	NA	medium-sized	TRBV7-9	TGTGCCAGCAGCCAAAACAGTCACGGGGAATCTGGGGCCAACGTCCTGACTTTC	CASSQNSHGESGANVLTF
TRBJ2-7	TRBD2	NA	TRBV2	TGTGCCAGCGTTACTAGCGTTCCCTACGAGCAGTACTTC	CASVTSVPYEQYF
TRBJ2-5	NA	NA	TRBV5-5	TGTGCCAGCAGCGTCCCGGACAGTATAGAGACCCAGTACTTC	CASSVPDSIETQYF